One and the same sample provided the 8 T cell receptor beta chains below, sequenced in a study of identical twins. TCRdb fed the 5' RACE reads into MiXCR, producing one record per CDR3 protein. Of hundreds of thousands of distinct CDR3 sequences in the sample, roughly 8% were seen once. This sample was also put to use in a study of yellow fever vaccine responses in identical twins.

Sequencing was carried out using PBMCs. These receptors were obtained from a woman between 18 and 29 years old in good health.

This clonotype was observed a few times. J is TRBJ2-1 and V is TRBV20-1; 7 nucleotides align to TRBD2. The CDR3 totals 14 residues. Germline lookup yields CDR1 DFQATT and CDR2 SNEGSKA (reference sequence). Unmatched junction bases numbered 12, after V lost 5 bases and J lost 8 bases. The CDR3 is CSACRDYDDDEQFF. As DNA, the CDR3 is TGCAGTGCTTGCCGGGACTACGACGACGATGAGCAGTTCTTC.

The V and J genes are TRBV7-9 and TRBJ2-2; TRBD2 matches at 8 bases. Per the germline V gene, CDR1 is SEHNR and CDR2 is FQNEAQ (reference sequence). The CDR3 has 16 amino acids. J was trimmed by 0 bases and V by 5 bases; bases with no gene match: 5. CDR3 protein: CASSRPGLANTGELFF. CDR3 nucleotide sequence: TGTGCCAGCAGCCGACCGGGACTAGCGAACACCGGGGAGCTGTTTTTT. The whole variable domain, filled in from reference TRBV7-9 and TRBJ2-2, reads DTGVSQNPRHKITKRGQNVTFRCDPISEHNRLYWYRQTLGQGPEFLTYFQNEAQLEKSRLLSDRFSAERPKGSFSTLEIQRTEQGDSAMYLCASSRPGLANTGELFFGEGSRLTVL.

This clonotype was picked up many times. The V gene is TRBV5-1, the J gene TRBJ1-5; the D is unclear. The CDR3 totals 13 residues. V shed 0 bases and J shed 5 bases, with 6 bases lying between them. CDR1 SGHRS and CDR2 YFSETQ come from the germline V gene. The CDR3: CASSLAHDQPQHF. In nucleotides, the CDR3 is TGCGCCAGCAGCTTGGCGCATGATCAGCCCCAGCATTTT.

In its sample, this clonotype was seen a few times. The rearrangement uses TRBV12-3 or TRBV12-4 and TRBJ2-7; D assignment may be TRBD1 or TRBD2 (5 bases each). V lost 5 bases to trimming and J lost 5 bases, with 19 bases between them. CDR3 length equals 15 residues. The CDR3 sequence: CASSPLAGSRHEQYF. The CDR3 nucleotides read TGTGCCAGCAGTCCCCTAGCAGGGTCGAGGCACGAGCAGTACTTC.

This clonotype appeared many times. The CDR3 here is CSARARLAIYEQYF. Here the CDR3 DNA reads TGCAGTGCTAGAGCCCGACTAGCGATCTACGAGCAGTACTTC. The V gene is TRBV20-1, the J gene TRBJ2-7; 8 bases map to TRBD2. V shed 1 base, J shed 3 bases, and the junction held 5 bases outside the gene matches. CDR1 and CDR2 (germline): DFQATT, SNEGSKA (reference sequence). The CDR3 contains 14 residues.

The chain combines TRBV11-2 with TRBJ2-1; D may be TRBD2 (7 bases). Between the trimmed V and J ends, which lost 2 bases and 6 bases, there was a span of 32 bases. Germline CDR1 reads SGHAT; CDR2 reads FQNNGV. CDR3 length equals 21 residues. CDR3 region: CASSLSRPELAETRGLNEQFF. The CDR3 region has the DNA TGTGCCAGCAGCTTATCCCGCCCGGAGCTAGCGGAAACCAGGGGACTCAATGAGCAGTTCTTC.

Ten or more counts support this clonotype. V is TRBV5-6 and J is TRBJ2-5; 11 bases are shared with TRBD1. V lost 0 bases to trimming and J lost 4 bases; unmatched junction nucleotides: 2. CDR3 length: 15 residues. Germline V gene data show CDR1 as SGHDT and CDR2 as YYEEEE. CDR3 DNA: TGTGCCAGCAGCTTGGCCGGGACAGGGGGAGAGACCCAGTACTTC. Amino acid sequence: CASSLAGTGGETQYF. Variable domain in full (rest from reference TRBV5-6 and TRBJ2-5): DAGVTQSPTHLIKTRGQQVTLRCSPKSGHDTVSWYQQALGQGPQFIFQYYEEEERQRGNFPDRFSGHQFPNYSSELNVNALLLGDSALYLCASSLAGTGGETQYFGPGTRLLVL.

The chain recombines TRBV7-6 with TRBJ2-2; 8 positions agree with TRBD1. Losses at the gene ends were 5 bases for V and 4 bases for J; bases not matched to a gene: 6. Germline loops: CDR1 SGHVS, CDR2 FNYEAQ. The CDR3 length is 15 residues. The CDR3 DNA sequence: TGTGCCAGCAGCCCCCAGGGGGCGGGCACCGGGGAGCTGTTTTTT. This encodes CASSPQGAGTGELFF.